This T cell receptor (beta chain) was profiled in a study of Ad26.COV2.S vaccination and SARS-CoV-2 variants. The CDR3 is made up of 17 amino acids. Germline V gives CDR1 MNHEY, CDR2 SMNVEV (reference sequence). Trimming cost V 4 bases and J 4 bases, with 20 bases left between them. The treatment was: around 19 received Ad26.COV2.S at low or high dose, single or two shots; a few received placebo; per-sample allocation not given. The samples date from day 63 after the first vaccine or placebo injection. What was given as vaccine was an Ad26 vector encoding Wuhan-strain SARS-CoV-2 spike. Measured with immunoSEQ multiplex PCR; TCRdb has only the in-frame clones, and not every one. The sample has 400,000 to 450,000 clones; more than 80% are singletons.

Sequencing used peripheral blood, obtained in a trial of Ad26.COV2.S vaccine versus placebo. This chain uses TRBV27 with TRBJ1-3, with D uncertain. The origin of this receptor is a person between 18 and 59 years old who received the Ad26.COV2.S COVID-19 vaccine or a placebo. CDR3: CASSSSWALALGNTIYF. DNA of the CDR3: TGTGCCAGCAGTTCGTCCTGGGCCCTGGCCCTGGGAAACACCATATATTTT.